This T cell receptor beta chain was observed in a study of T-cell memory formation after mild COVID-19. The V segment lost 5 bases and the J segment 9 bases; nucleotides outside the gene matches: 11. Germline CDR1 is SGHVS and CDR2 is FQNEAQ. The CDR3 spans 15 residues. This clonotype appeared many times. Its matching antigen is unknown. Findings and caveats of the study: A subset of responding clones appeared in pre-infection memory, suggesting cross-reactive memory joined.

TCRdb used MiXCR to reprocess the 5' RACE reads, holding one entry per CDR3 protein. The sample comprises around 300,000 distinct CDR3 sequences, around 15% of which are singletons, and about 24% rests with the top ten. V gene TRBV7-8 combines with J gene TRBJ2-3; 10 nucleotides agree with TRBD2. This TCR was recovered from a man between 18 and 29 years old who had mild COVID-19 (a few samples of this study predate the infection). Cell type and time point are not known. Material for sequencing was PBMCs or a T cell subset sorted from them (not recorded which). The CDR3 protein is CASSHQRGGRETQYF. DNA for the CDR3: TGTGCCAGCAGCCATCAGCGGGGGGGGAGGGAGACGCAGTATTTT.